These 22 T cell receptor beta chains came from one sample sequenced in a study of PD-L1 blockade in urothelial cancer. Time point noted: peripheral blood 6 weeks after treatment start. Repertoires were generated with immunoSEQ multiplex PCR, while TCRdb's copy carries only in-frame clones and drops some. The sample holds around 46,000 clones, approximately 82% seen once. Material: PBMCs, obtained around atezolizumab (anti-PD-L1) treatment. All receptors derive from a man aged 55-75 years with urothelial cancer.

The chain has TRBV4-1 and TRBJ1-1; 7 bases are shared with TRBD1. The CDR3 is made up of 14 amino acids. Germline lookup yields CDR1 MGHRA and CDR2 YSYEKL. The ends lost 2 bases at V and 6 bases at J; junction bases unmatched: 6. Here the CDR3 DNA reads TGCGCCAGCAGCCAACCAACAGGGGTCCCTGAAGCTTTCTTT. It specifies CASSQPTGVPEAFF.

As DNA, the CDR3 is TGCGCCAGCAGCTGGGACAGCACTGAAGCTTTCTTT. Its translation: CASSWDSTEAFF. The rearrangement joins TRBV5-1 to TRBJ1-1; 7 nucleotides match TRBD1. The germline gives CDR1 SGHRS, CDR2 YFSETQ. The CDR3 sequence is 12 residues long. With V trimmed by 3 bases and J by 4 bases, 0 bases remained unmatched. Full variable domain (remainder filled in from reference TRBV5-1 and TRBJ1-1): KAGVTQTPRYLIKTRGQQVTLSCSPISGHRSVSWYQQTPGQGLQFLFEYFSETQRNKGNFPGRFSGRQFSNSRSEMNVSTLELGDSALYLCASSWDSTEAFFGQGTRLTVV.

V gene TRBV6-1 combines with J gene TRBJ2-3; TRBD1 agrees at 9 bases. Losses at the gene ends were 8 bases for V and 9 bases for J; bases not matched to a gene: 15. Germline V gene data show CDR1 as MNHNS and CDR2 as SASEGT. The CDR3 has 15 amino acids. In DNA form, the CDR3 reads TGTGCCAGCGGCCATAGGGACAGGGAGGCAGGAACGCAGTATTTT. This codes for CASGHRDREAGTQYF.

The chain couples TRBV11-1 to TRBJ2-7; TRBD2 agrees at 7 bases. Per the germline V gene, CDR1 is SGHAT and CDR2 is FQDESV (reference sequence). The CDR3 consists of 15 residues. The V and J ends lost 4 bases and 3 bases, in that order; junction bases with no gene match: 9. As DNA, the CDR3 is TGTGCCAGCAGCTCTTCACAGCGGGGCAACTACGAGCAGTACTTC. This encodes CASSSSQRGNYEQYF.

V usage is TRBV6-5 and J usage is TRBJ1-1, with unresolved D. The CDR3 consists of 14 residues. V shed 2 bases and J shed 3 bases, with 10 bases lying between them. Germline V CDR1 and CDR2: MNHEY, SVGAGI. This CDR3 is CASSYTNRDTEAFF. The CDR3, as DNA: TGTGCCAGCAGTTACACGAATCGGGACACTGAAGCTTTCTTT.

A remark on this clone: A junction end diverges from the germline sequence, so it may reflect a read error. The sample has other DNA sequences that encode this CDR3 too. The chain's CDR3 is CSVYRGLNYGYTF. The CDR3 nucleotides are TGCAGCGTTTACAGGGGGTTAAACTATGGCTACACCTTT. The V and J genes are TRBV29-1 and TRBJ1-2, with 8 bases matching TRBD1. The CDR3 is 13 residues long. Germline V lookup: CDR1 SQVTM, CDR2 ANQGSEA.

J is TRBJ2-2 and V is TRBV7-2, with 7 bases lining up with TRBD2. The CDR3 sequence is 16 residues long. In germline, CDR1 is SGHTA, CDR2 FQGNSA. V lost 2 bases to trimming and J lost 6 bases; unmatched junction nucleotides: 9. CDR3 region: CASSLRAGDKSGELFF. DNA for the CDR3: TGTGCCAGCAGCTTAAGGGCGGGAGATAAGTCCGGGGAGCTGTTTTTT.

This chain connects TRBV2 to TRBJ2-3, with 11 bases fitting TRBD2. V shed 4 bases and J 2 bases; nucleotides not matched to a gene: 5. Per germline, CDR1 SNHLY and CDR2 FYNNEI. This CDR3 has 16 residues. The CDR3 sequence: CASSAGTSGFTDTQYF. As DNA, the CDR3 is TGTGCCAGCAGTGCCGGGACTAGCGGTTTCACAGATACGCAGTATTTT. The whole variable domain, remainder taken from reference TRBV2 and TRBJ2-3, is EPEVTQTPSHQVTQMGQEVILRCVPISNHLYFYWYRQILGQKVEFLVSFYNNEISEKSEIFDDQFSVERPDGSNFTLKIRSTKLEDSAMYFCASSAGTSGFTDTQYFGPGTRLTVL.

This clone was observed a single time. This chain connects TRBV5-1 to TRBJ2-3; 9 nucleotides align to TRBD2. V dropped 1 base and J dropped 2; count of bases not matched to a gene: 8. The length of the CDR3 is 17 residues. Germline loops: CDR1 SGHRS, CDR2 YFSETQ. CDR3 region: CASSLWGAGLATDTQYF. The CDR3 DNA sequence: TGCGCCAGCAGCTTGTGGGGTGCGGGACTAGCCACAGATACGCAGTATTTT.

This clone was seen only once. V is TRBV5-4 and J is TRBJ2-7; D might be TRBD1 (5 bases). CDR3 size: 13 residues. Trimming removed 2 bases from V and 5 bases from J, with 11 bases in between. Germline CDR1 SGHNT, CDR2 YYREEE (reference sequence). CDR3: CASSFTREDEQYF. In DNA form, the CDR3 reads TGTGCCAGCAGCTTTACCAGGGAAGACGAGCAGTACTTC. The entire variable domain, with the rest obtained from reference TRBV5-4 and TRBJ2-7, is as follows: ETGVTQSPTHLIKTRGQQVTLRCSSQSGHNTVSWYQQALGQGPQFIFQYYREEENGRGNFPPRFSGLQFPNYSSELNVNALELDDSALYLCASSFTREDEQYFGPGTRLTVT.

The chain combines TRBV5-4 with TRBJ2-7; no definite D call. V shed 4 bases and J shed 0 bases, with 14 bases lying between them. Germline lookup yields CDR1 SGHNT and CDR2 YYREEE (reference sequence). CDR3 size: 15 residues. CDR3 protein: CASSVGSALSYEQYF. In nucleotides, the CDR3 is TGTGCCAGCAGCGTGGGCAGCGCGCTCTCCTACGAGCAGTACTTC.

This chain uses TRBV27 with TRBJ2-7, with 11 bases lining up with TRBD2. The germline V gene encodes CDR1 MNHEY and CDR2 SMNVEV (reference sequence). Losses at the gene ends were 6 bases for V and 3 bases for J; bases not matched to a gene: 4. The CDR3 is made up of 14 amino acids. Here the CDR3 DNA reads TGTGCCAGCAGAATAGCGGGAGGGGTCTACGAGCAGTACTTC. Residues: CASRIAGGVYEQYF.

This chain uses TRBV6-6 with TRBJ2-6; 7 positions match TRBD1. This CDR3 is built from 16 residues. V trimming: 11 bases; J trimming: 2 bases; junction bases outside the gene matches: 12. The germline V gene encodes CDR1 MNHNY and CDR2 SVGAGI (reference sequence). DNA for the CDR3: TGTGCCGACAAAACAGGGGAAGGTGCTGGGGCCAACGTCCTGACTTTC. Protein product: CADKTGEGAGANVLTF.

V gene TRBV27 combines with J gene TRBJ2-5; D is perhaps TRBD2 (5 bases). Trimming pared 8 bases from V and 5 bases from J, leaving 15 bases between. Germline assignment: CDR1 MNHEY and CDR2 SMNVEV (reference sequence). There are 13 residues in the CDR3. The CDR3 DNA follows: TGTGCCAGCCGGACTTCGGGTTGGGAGACCCAGTACTTC. This sequence encodes CASRTSGWETQYF.

This chain links TRBV28 with TRBJ1-2; 10 bases line up with TRBD1. The germline V gene encodes CDR1 MDHEN and CDR2 SYDVKM. The CDR3 loop spans 16 amino acids. V lost 6 bases to trimming and J lost 3 bases; unmatched junction nucleotides: 10. As DNA, the CDR3 is TGTGCCAGCAGGGCCGAGACAGGGGGCAGGGACTATGGCTACACCTTC. Its translation is CASRAETGGRDYGYTF.

The chain links TRBV27 to TRBJ1-5, with a weak D call TRBD1 (6 bases). This CDR3 is 14 amino acids long. Trimming stripped 3 bases from V and 9 bases from J, with 15 bases between. Germline-derived CDR1 and CDR2 are MNHEY and SMNVEV (reference sequence). The CDR3 here is CASSLKTGAGPQHF. The CDR3 DNA follows: TGTGCCAGCAGTTTGAAGACAGGCGCGGGGCCCCAGCATTTT.

V gene TRBV6-6 combines with J gene TRBJ1-2, with 7 bases that match TRBD1. CDR1 and CDR2 (germline): MNHNY, SVGAGI (reference sequence). J was trimmed by 3 bases and V by 7 bases; bases with no gene match: 5. This CDR3 spans 13 amino acids. The CDR3 sequence is CASTLTGDYGYTF. The CDR3 DNA is TGTGCCAGCACTTTAACAGGGGACTATGGCTACACCTTC.

This chain links TRBV15 with TRBJ2-3, with D maybe TRBD2 (6 bases). CDR1 is LNHNV, CDR2 YYDKDF, per germline (reference sequence). The CDR3 totals 15 residues. Trimming shortened V by 0 bases and J by 7 bases, and 14 bases separated the two germline ends. The CDR3 sequence: CATSREGGPRNTQYF. Here the CDR3 DNA reads TGTGCCACCAGCAGAGAGGGAGGCCCCCGAAATACGCAGTATTTT.

The J gene is TRBJ2-2, the V gene TRBV5-7; 10 bases agree with TRBD2. TRBV5-7 is annotated as an ORF whose role is uncertain. The CDR3 spans 18 residues. V lost 0 bases and J lost 4; bases outside the gene matches: 9. The CDR3, as DNA: TGTGCCAGCAGCTTGGGCCTAGCGGGAGTATGTAGCACCGGGGAGCTGTTTTTT. This gives the protein CASSLGLAGVCSTGELFF.

The chain is built from TRBV5-1 and TRBJ2-1; 8 nucleotides line up with TRBD2. Germline V gives CDR1 SGHRS, CDR2 YFSETQ. This CDR3 is built from 17 residues. After removal of 2 bases from V and 1 base from J, the junction contained 8 bases not matched to a gene. The CDR3: CASSFSAGGSSYNEQFF. The DNA of the CDR3 is TGCGCCAGCAGCTTCAGTGCGGGGGGCTCGTCCTACAATGAGCAGTTCTTC.

The chain is built from TRBV28 and TRBJ1-4; 9 bases fit TRBD1. J lost 9 bases, V lost 6 bases, and 8 bases had no gene match. This CDR3 spans 14 amino acids. Germline CDR1 reads MDHEN; CDR2 reads SYDVKM. CDR3 amino acids: CASRPPGQGKKLFF. In DNA form, the CDR3 reads TGTGCCAGCAGACCTCCGGGACAGGGAAAAAAACTGTTTTTT.

The rearrangement joins TRBV19 to TRBJ2-5; D unclear. V shed 1 base and J shed 0 bases, with 12 bases lying between them. CDR3 size: 16 residues. Looked up from germline, CDR1 is LNHDA and CDR2 is SQIVND (reference sequence). The CDR3 protein is CASSIAHPVNQETQYF. Here the CDR3 DNA reads TGTGCCAGTAGTATAGCCCACCCAGTAAACCAAGAGACCCAGTACTTC.